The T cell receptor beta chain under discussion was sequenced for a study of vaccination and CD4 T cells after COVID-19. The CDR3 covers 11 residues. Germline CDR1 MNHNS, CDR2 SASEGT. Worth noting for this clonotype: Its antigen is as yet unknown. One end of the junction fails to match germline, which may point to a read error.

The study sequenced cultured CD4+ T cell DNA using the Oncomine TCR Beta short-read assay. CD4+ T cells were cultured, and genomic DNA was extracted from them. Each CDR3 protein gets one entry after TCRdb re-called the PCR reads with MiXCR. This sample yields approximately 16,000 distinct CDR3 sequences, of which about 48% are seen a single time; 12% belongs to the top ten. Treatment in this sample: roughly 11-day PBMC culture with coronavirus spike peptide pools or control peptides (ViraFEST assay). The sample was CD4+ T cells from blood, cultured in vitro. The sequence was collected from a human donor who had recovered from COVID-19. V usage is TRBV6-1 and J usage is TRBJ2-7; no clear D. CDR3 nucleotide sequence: TGTGCCAGCAGTGGGGCCTACGTGCAGTACTTC. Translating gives CASSGAYVQYF.